This T cell receptor beta chain was observed in a study of radiotherapy plus CTLA-4 blockade in lung cancer. Points from the study as a whole: Radiotherapy plus ipilimumab was followed by expansion in blood of tumor-derived TCR clones.

TCRdb's copy holds only in-frame clones and misses some; the assay was immunoSEQ multiplex PCR. The sample yields around 99,000 clones, almost 90% seen once. Chemo-refractory metastatic non-small-cell lung cancer patients underwent focal radiation alongside CTLA-4 blockade with ipilimumab. CDR1 and CDR2 (germline): SGHRS, YFSETQ. The V end was cut by 6 bases, the J end by 5 bases, with 17 bases between. The CDR3 length is 14 residues. To note about this clone: Antigen: not known.

The starting material was peripheral blood, obtained from a patient treated with radiotherapy plus ipilimumab. The rearrangement uses TRBV5-1 and TRBJ2-5; possible D gene TRBD2, 7 bases. The TCR was taken from a human donor with non-small cell lung cancer that progressed on radiotherapy plus ipilimumab. The CDR3 sequence is CASTKGGVRETQYF. The CDR3 DNA follows: TGCGCCAGCACCAAGGGGGGGGTGAGGGAGACCCAGTACTTC.